This T cell receptor beta chain was obtained from a study of blood T cell repertoires in COVID-19. Looking at the study overall: Italy, Spain and the United States were the sources of the convalescent and acute COVID-19 samples. In each case, the material was cDNA or gDNA derived from T cells, B-cell-depleted T cells, or PBMCs.

The germline gives CDR1 LNHNV, CDR2 YYDKDF (reference sequence). The CDR3 runs to 14 residues. V shed 0 bases and J shed 4 bases, with 8 bases lying between them. In its sample, this clone was seen a few times. Original handling: By means of reference gene primer amplification, nucleated cell counts were estimated. Sequenced by immunoSEQ multiplex PCR; TCRdb stores in-frame clones only, minus some. V and J calls and clone size are given by that table; D and trimming were obtained from the DNA. The sample yields over 65,000 clones, under 90% seen once. The rearrangement joins TRBV15 to TRBJ2-3; D is possibly TRBD2 (6 bases). The receptor was derived from a man older than 75 with acute or convalescent COVID-19. The specimen was peripheral blood. The CDR3 bases are TGTGCCACCAGCAGAGACAGGGAGGCAGATACGCAGTATTTT. This translates into CATSRDREADTQYF.